Detailed here is one T cell receptor (beta chain). The repertoire was sequenced with immunoSEQ multiplex PCR; TCRdb's copy has only in-frame clones and lacks some. The sample includes about 42,000 clones, approximately 75% of them seen just once. The sample is drawn from a study of preoperative IRX-2 immunotherapy in early breast cancer. Specified treatment: preoperative locoregional IRX-2 cytokine immunotherapy. Samples came from a phase Ib trial of preoperative locoregional IRX-2 cytokine immunotherapy. The receptor comes from a human donor with breast cancer. This specimen was tumor tissue, taken after IRX-2 immunotherapy.

CDR3 amino acids: CATSRTGAGGLRDTQYF. The CDR3 DNA reads as TGTGCCACCAGCAGAACTGGAGCGGGAGGGCTAAGAGATACGCAGTATTTT. The rearrangement links TRBV15 to TRBJ2-3; 10 nucleotides match TRBD2. CDR3 length: 17 residues. Germline V lookup: CDR1 LNHNV, CDR2 YYDKDF (reference sequence). V shed 2 bases, J shed 5 bases, and the junction held 10 bases outside the gene matches.